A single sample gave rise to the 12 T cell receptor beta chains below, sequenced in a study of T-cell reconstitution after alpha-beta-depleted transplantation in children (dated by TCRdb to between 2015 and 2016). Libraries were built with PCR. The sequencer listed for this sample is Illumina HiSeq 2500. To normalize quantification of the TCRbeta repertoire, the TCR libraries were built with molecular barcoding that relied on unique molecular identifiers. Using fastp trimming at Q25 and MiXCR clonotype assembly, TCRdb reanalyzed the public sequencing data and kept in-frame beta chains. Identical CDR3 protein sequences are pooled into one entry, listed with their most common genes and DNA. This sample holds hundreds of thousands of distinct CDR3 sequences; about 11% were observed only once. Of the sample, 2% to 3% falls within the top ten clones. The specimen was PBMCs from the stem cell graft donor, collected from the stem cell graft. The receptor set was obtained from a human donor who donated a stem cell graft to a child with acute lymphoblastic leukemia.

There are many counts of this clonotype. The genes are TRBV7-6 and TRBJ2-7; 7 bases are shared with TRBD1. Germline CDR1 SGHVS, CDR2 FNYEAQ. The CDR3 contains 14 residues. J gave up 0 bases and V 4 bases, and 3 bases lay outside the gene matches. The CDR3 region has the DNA TGTGCCAGCAGCTCGGACAGGAGCTCCTACGAGCAGTACTTC. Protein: CASSSDRSSYEQYF.

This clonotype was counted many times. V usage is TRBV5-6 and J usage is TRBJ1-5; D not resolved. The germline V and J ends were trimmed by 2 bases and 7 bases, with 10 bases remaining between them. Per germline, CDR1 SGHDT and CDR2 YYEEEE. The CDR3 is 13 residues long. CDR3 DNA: TGTGCCAGCAGCTTACTAGGTCACCAGCCCCAGCATTTT. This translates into CASSLLGHQPQHF.

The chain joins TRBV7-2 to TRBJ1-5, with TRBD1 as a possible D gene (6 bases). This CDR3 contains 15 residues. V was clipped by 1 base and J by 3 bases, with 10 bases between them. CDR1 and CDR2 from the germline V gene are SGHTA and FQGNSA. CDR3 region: CASSLEGTNNQPQHF. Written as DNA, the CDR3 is TGTGCCAGCAGCTTAGAAGGGACAAACAATCAGCCCCAGCATTTT.

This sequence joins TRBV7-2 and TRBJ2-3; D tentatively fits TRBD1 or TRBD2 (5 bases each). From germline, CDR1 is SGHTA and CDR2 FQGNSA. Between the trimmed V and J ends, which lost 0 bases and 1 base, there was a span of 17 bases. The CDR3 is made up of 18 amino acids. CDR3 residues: CASSLAGLGQGGTDTQYF. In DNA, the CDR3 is TGTGCCAGCAGCTTAGCAGGGTTGGGTCAGGGAGGCACAGATACGCAGTATTTT.

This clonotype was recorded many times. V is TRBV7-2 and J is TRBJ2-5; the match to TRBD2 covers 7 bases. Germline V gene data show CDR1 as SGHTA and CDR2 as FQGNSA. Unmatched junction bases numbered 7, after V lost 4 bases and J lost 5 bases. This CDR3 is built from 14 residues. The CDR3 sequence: CASSWGGTKETQYF. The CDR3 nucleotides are TGTGCCAGCAGCTGGGGGGGGACGAAGGAGACCCAGTACTTC.

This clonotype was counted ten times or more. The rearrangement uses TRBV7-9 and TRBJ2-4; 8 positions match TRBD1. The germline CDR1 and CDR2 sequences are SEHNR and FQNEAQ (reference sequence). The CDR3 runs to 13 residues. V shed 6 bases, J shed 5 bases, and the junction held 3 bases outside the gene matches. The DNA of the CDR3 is TGTGCCAGCAGGGAGACAGGGGAAAACATTCAGTACTTC. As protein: CASRETGENIQYF.

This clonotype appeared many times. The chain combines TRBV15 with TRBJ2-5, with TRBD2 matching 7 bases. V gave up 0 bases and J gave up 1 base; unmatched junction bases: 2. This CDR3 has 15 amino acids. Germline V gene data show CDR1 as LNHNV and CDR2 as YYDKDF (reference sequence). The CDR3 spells CATSRDGGGQETQYF. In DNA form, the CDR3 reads TGTGCCACCAGCAGAGATGGGGGGGGCCAAGAGACCCAGTACTTC.

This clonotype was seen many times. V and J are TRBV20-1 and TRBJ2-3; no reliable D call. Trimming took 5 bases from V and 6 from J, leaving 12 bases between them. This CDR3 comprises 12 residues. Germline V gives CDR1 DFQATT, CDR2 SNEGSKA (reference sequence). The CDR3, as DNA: TGCAGTGCTTTGGGTAGGGTGGATACGCAGTATTTT. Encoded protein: CSALGRVDTQYF.

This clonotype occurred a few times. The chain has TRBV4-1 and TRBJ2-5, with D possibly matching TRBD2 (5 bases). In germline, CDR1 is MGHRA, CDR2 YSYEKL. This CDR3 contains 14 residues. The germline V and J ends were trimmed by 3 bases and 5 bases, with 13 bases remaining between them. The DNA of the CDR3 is TGCGCCAGCAGCCACCGGTCGGGCGGGGAGACCCAGTACTTC. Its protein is CASSHRSGGETQYF.

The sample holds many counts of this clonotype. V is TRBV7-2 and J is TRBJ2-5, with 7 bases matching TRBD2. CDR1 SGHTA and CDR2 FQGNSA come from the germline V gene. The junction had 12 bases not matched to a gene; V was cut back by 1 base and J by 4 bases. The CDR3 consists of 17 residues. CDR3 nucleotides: TGTGCCAGCAGCTTAGTCGGGGGGTCAGTATTAGGAGAGACCCAGTACTTC. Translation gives CASSLVGGSVLGETQYF.

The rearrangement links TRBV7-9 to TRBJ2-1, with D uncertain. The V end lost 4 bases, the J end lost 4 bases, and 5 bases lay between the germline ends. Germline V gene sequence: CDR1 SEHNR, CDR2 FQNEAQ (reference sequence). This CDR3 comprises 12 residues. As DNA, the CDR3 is TGTGCCAGCAGCTCGATTTACAATGAGCAGTTCTTC. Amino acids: CASSSIYNEQFF.

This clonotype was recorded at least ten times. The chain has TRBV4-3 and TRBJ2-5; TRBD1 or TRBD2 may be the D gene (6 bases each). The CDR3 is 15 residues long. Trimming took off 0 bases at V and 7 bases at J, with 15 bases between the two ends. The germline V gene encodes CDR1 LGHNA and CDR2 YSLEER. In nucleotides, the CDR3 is TGCGCCAGCAGCCAAGATTGGGGGGCCGCAGGGACCCAGTACTTC. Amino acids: CASSQDWGAAGTQYF.